Included here is one TCR beta chain sequence, with context. Its antigen is not identified. This sample stems from a study of cytomegalovirus exposure and HLA in healthy donors. Healthy individuals who donated bone marrow served as the donors. A multiplex PCR was run with 60 Vbeta primers and 13 Jbeta primers. The assay was immunoSEQ multiplex PCR, and TCRdb's table has in-frame clones only and misses some. In the table there are around 110,000 clones, around 81% of which are singletons. Overall study results and limits: The likely origin of a cluster of highly shared sequence variants was a sequencing artifact. TRBV6-2, TRBV6-3 and some other V segments were excluded as indistinguishable.

V gave up 1 base and J gave up 6 bases; unmatched junction bases: 3. The CDR3 is 13 residues long. In germline, CDR1 is LGHNA, CDR2 YSLEER. The source is a woman in her 30s in good health and CMV-seronegative. Source material: PBMCs. The chain carries TRBV4-3 and TRBJ2-7; 7 bases map to TRBD1. The CDR3 protein is CASSQVGGGEQYF. CDR3 coding DNA: TGCGCCAGCAGCCAAGTAGGGGGCGGCGAGCAGTACTTC.